This TCR beta chain was sequenced for a study of cytotoxic CD8 clonotypes in ibrutinib-treated CLL (dated by TCRdb to the early 2020s). With respect to the entire study: The cohort had ten to twelve relapsed/refractory and around 16 treatment-naive patients; 17 to 18 were IGHV unmutated. On average, each sample had 255,043 productive templates and 94,082 productive rearrangements. All remission and progressive disease samples were collected while patients were still receiving ibrutinib. Responses were partial in around 25 patients and complete in 2; after median around 72 months follow-up, approximately 15 stayed in remission and approximately twelve progressed. Cryopreserved peripheral blood mononuclear cells were collected before treatment, at response, and at either disease progression or sustained remission. The response samples were drawn at a median of 12 months into treatment, with a range of about 6 to 36 months. Of the approximately 86 participants in the trial, roughly 26 had longitudinal samples available.

On a MiSeq, deep resolution sequencing aimed for a depth between 1 in 1 million and 1 in 200,000 T cells, with each clonotype covered 10x on average. TCR beta libraries were generated with the immunoSEQ hsTCRB Kit. Per the source publication's procedure: ImmunoSEQ Data Assistant and ImmunoSEQ Analyzer were used for data analysis, and V, D and J genes were assigned according to IMGT definitions. Clonality, which ranges from 0 to 1, was calculated by subtracting the normalized Shannon entropy of productive rearrangement frequencies from one. Only overrepresented clonotypes making up at least 0.05% of the repertoire of each patient were included in the public clonotype analysis. Roughly 12 age-matched healthy donor repertoires from immuneACCESS were used as controls for clonality. As stored in TCRdb, this immuneACCESS dataset retains in-frame rearrangements with V and J assigned. A fraction of the clones does not appear; measured against another copy, unresolved V genes explain less than half of the discrepancy, and the remainder lacks a known reason. The D gene and trimming were derived from the DNA, and the V and J assignments and clone size from that table. The sample includes 200,000 or so clones, with 70% observed a single time. Jointly, the top ten make up more than 4.5% of the sample.

Explained via the paper, the time point label denotes: roughly 12 months on ibrutinib. For TCR beta library preparation, around 1.9 micrograms of genomic DNA were extracted from the cryopreserved PBMCs. Longitudinal blood samples from CLL patients on ibrutinib monotherapy underwent high-throughput TCR beta sequencing. Patients were enrolled in a phase 2 open-label single-center ibrutinib monotherapy trial. Regarding this clone: Its target antigen remains unknown. There are no base qualities to consult, and no much larger clone falls within one base.

Beyond this particular receptor, the publication reports: Clonality rose at ibrutinib response, remained stable during sustained remission, and dropped back toward baseline at progression. Sampling times were not matched between sustained-remission and progressing patients, and lymph node repertoires were not studied. At baseline, clonality was higher than in age-matched healthy donors and showed a strong correlation with circulating CD8+ T-cell counts. Public clonotypes were rare and either shrank or stayed stable during treatment, and the rise in clonality at ibrutinib response reflected expansion of private clonotypes.

CDR1 and CDR2 are drawn from the germline V gene: SQVTM, ANQGSEA. The V and J ends are trimmed by 7 bases and 9 bases, leaving 16 bases between them. Taken from cysteine to phenylalanine, the CDR3 has 12 residues. The entry retains the CDR3 DNA only, 36 bases that are in frame from base 1. This specimen consisted of PBMCs, obtained after 12 months of ibrutinib treatment. This receptor was obtained from a human donor with chronic lymphocytic leukemia. The chain was built from TRBV29-1 and TRBJ2-1; the D region may be TRBD1 or TRBD2, each matching 6 bases equally. At the DNA level, the sequence is TGCAGCGCCGCGAGGGGGGTTGGTGAGCAGTTCTTC. It codes for CSAARGVGEQFF.